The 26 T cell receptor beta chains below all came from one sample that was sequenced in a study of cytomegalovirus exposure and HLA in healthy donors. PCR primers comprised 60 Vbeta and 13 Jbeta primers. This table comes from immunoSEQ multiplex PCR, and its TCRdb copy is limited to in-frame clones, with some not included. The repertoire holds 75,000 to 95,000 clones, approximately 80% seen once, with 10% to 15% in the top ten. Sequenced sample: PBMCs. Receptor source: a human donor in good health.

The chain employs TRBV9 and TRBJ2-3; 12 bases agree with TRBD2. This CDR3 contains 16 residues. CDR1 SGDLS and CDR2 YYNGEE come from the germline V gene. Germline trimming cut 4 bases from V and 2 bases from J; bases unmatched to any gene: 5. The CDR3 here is CASSPRLAGDTDTQYF. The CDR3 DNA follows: TGTGCCAGCAGCCCCCGACTAGCGGGGGACACAGATACGCAGTATTTT.

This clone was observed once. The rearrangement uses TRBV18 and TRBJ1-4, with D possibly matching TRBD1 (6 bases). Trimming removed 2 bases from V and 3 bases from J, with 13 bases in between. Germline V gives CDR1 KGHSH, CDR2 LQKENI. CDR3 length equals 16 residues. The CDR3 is CASSPRQDRANEKLFF. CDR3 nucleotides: TGTGCCAGCTCACCAAGACAGGACAGAGCTAATGAAAAACTGTTTTTT. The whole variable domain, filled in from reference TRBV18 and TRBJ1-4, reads NAGVMQNPRHLVRRRGQEARLRCSPMKGHSHVYWYRQLPEEGLKFMVYLQKENIIDESGMPKERFSAEFPKEGPSILRIQQVVRGDSAAYFCASSPRQDRANEKLFFGSGTQLSVL.

CDR3 sequence: CSVEDWRPQGQNNYGYTF. Here the CDR3 DNA reads TGCAGCGTTGAAGATTGGAGACCACAGGGTCAGAATAACTATGGCTACACCTTC. The V gene is TRBV29-1, the J gene TRBJ1-2; a weak D match, TRBD1 (6 bases). Germline V gene sequence: CDR1 SQVTM, CDR2 ANQGSEA. V lost 0 bases to trimming and J lost 1 base, with 21 bases between them. CDR3 length: 18 amino acids.

The CDR3 region has the DNA TGCGCCAGCAGCGACGGACCGGCGGAGGCAGATACGCAGTATTTT. Translation gives CASSDGPAEADTQYF. This chain uses TRBV5-1 with TRBJ2-3; possible D gene TRBD2, 5 bases. Germline lookup yields CDR1 SGHRS and CDR2 YFSETQ. The CDR3 runs to 15 residues. V lost 4 bases and J lost 4, with 16 bases in between.

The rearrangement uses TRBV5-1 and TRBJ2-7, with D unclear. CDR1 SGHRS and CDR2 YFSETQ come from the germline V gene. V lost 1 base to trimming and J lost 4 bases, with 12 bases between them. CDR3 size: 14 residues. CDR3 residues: CASSLSLPAYEQYF. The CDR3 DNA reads TGCGCCAGCAGCTTGTCCCTCCCTGCGTACGAGCAGTACTTC.

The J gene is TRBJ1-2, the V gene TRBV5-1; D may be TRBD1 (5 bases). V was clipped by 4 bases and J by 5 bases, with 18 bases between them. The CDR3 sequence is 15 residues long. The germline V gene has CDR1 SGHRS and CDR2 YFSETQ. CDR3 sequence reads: CASSPVREGIYGYTF. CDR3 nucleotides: TGCGCCAGCAGCCCTGTCAGGGAGGGGATTTATGGCTACACCTTC.

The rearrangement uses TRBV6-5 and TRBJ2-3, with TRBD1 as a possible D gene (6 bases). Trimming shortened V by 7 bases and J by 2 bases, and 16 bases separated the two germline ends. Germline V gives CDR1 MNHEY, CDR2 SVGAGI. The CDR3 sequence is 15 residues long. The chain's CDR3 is CASTRGRGLTDTQYF. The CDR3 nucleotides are TGTGCCAGCACGAGGGGCAGGGGTCTCACAGATACGCAGTATTTT.

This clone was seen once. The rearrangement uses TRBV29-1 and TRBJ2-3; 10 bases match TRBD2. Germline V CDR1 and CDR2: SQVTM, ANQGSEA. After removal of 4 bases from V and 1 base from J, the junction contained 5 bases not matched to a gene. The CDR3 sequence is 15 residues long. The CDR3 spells CSVGPSGGGTDTQYF. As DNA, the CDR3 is TGCAGCGTTGGACCCAGCGGGGGGGGCACAGATACGCAGTATTTT.

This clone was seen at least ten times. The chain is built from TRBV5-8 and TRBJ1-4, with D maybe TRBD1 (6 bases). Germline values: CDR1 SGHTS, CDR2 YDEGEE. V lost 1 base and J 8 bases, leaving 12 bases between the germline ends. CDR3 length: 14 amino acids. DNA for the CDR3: TGTGCCAGCAGCTTGTTTGCAGGGGACGAAAAACTGTTTTTT. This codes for CASSLFAGDEKLFF. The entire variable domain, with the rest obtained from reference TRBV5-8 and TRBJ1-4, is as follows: EAGVTQSPTHLIKTRGQQATLRCSPISGHTSVYWYQQALGLGLQFLLWYDEGEERNRGNFPPRFSGRQFPNYSSELNVNALELEDSALYLCASSLFAGDEKLFFGSGTQLSVL.

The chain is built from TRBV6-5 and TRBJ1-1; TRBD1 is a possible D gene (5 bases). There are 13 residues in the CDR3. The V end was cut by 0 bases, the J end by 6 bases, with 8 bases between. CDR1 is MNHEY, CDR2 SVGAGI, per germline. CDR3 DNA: TGTGCCAGCAGTTACTCGACAGTTTCTGAAGCTTTCTTT. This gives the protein CASSYSTVSEAFF.

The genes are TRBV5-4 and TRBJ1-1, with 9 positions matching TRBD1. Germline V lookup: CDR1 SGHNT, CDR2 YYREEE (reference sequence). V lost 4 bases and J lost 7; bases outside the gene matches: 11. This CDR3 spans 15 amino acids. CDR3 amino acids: CASSARTGAGVEAFF. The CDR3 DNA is TGTGCCAGCAGCGCGAGGACAGGGGCGGGAGTTGAAGCTTTCTTT.

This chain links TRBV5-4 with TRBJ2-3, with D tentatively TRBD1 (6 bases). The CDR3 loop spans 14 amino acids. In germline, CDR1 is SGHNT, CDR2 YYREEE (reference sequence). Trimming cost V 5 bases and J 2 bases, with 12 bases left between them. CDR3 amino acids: CASRGVGATDTQYF. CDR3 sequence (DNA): TGTGCCAGCAGGGGAGTGGGGGCCACAGATACGCAGTATTTT.

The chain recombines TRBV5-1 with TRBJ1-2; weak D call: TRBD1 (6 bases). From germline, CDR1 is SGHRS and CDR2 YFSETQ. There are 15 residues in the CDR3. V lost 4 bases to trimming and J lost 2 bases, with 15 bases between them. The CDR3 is CASSEQGWENYGYTF. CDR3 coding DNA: TGCGCCAGCAGCGAACAGGGTTGGGAAAACTATGGCTACACCTTC.

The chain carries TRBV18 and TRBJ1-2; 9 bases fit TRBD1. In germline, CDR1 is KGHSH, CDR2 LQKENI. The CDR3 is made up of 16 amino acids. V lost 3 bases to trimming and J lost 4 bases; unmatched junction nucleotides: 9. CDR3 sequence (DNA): TGTGCCAGCTCACCGCCGGGACAGGGAGGCCTCTATGGCTACACCTTC. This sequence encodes CASSPPGQGGLYGYTF. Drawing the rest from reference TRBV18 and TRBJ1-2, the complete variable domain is NAGVMQNPRHLVRRRGQEARLRCSPMKGHSHVYWYRQLPEEGLKFMVYLQKENIIDESGMPKERFSAEFPKEGPSILRIQQVVRGDSAAYFCASSPPGQGGLYGYTFGSGTRLTVV.

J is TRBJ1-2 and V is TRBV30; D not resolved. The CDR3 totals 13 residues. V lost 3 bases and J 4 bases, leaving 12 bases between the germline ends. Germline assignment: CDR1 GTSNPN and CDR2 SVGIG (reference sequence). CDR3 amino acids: CAWRLTQFYGYTF. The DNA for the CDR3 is TGTGCCTGGAGATTGACACAATTCTATGGCTACACCTTC. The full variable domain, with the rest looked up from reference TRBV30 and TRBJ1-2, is SQTIHQWPATLVQPVGSPLSLECTVEGTSNPNLYWYRQAAGRGLQLLFYSVGIGQISSEVPQNLSASRPQDRQFILSSKKLLLSDSGFYLCAWRLTQFYGYTFGSGTRLTVV.

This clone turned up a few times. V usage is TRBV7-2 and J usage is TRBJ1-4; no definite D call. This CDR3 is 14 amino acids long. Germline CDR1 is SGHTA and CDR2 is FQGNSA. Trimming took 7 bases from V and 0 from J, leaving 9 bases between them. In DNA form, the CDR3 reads TGTGCCAGCACCGTAGATGCAACTAATGAAAAACTGTTTTTT. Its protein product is CASTVDATNEKLFF.

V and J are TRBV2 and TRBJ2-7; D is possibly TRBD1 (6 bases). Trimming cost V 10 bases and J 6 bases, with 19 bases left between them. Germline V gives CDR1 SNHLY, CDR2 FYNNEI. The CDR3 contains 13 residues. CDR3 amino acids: CATGAGGLTEQYF. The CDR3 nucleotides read TGTGCCACAGGGGCCGGCGGGCTCACCGAGCAGTACTTC.

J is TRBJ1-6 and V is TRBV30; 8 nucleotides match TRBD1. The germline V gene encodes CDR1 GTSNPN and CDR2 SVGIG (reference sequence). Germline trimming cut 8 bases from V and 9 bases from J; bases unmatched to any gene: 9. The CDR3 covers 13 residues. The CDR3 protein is CASGQGLSSPLHF. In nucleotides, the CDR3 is TGTGCCAGTGGACAGGGCCTGAGTTCACCCCTCCACTTT.

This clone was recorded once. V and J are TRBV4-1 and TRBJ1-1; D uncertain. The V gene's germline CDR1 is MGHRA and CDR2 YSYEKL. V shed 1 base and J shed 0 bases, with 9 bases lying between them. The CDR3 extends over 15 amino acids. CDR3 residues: CASSQGLSMNTEAFF. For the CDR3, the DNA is TGCGCCAGCAGCCAAGGACTAAGTATGAACACTGAAGCTTTCTTT.

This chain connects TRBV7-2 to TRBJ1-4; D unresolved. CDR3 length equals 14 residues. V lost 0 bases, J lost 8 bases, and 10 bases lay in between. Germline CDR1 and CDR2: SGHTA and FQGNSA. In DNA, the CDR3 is TGTGCCAGCAGCTTAGCGGGCGCAAGAGAAAAACTGTTTTTT. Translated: CASSLAGAREKLFF.

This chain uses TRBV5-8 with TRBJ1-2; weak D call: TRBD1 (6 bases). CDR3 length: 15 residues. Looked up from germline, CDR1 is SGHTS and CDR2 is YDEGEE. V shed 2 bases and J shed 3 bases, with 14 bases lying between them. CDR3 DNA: TGTGCCAGCAGCTTCCGGCTCAAGGGGGACTATGGCTACACCTTC. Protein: CASSFRLKGDYGYTF. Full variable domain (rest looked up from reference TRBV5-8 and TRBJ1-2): EAGVTQSPTHLIKTRGQQATLRCSPISGHTSVYWYQQALGLGLQFLLWYDEGEERNRGNFPPRFSGRQFPNYSSELNVNALELEDSALYLCASSFRLKGDYGYTFGSGTRLTVV.

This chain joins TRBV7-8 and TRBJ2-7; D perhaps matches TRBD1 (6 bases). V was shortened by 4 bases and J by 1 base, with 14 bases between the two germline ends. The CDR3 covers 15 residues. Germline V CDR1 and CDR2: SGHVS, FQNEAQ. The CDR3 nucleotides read TGTGCCAGCAGCTCAGGGCAGGGGCCTTCCTACGAGCAGTACTTC. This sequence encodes CASSSGQGPSYEQYF.

This CDR3 reads CASHRDIDNSPLHF. The CDR3 region has the DNA TGTGCCAGCCACAGGGACATCGATAATTCACCCCTCCACTTT. V usage is TRBV18 and J usage is TRBJ1-6, with D possibly matching TRBD1 (6 bases). The CDR3 is 14 amino acids. Germline assignment: CDR1 KGHSH and CDR2 LQKENI. V was clipped by 8 bases and J by 5 bases, with 13 bases between them. Combining the CDR3 with reference TRBV18 and TRBJ1-6 gives the whole variable domain NAGVMQNPRHLVRRRGQEARLRCSPMKGHSHVYWYRQLPEEGLKFMVYLQKENIIDESGMPKERFSAEFPKEGPSILRIQQVVRGDSAAYFCASHRDIDNSPLHFGNGTRLTVT.

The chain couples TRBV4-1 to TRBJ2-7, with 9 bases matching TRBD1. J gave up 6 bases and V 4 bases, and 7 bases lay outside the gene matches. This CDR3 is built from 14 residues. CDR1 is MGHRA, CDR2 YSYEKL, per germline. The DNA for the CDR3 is TGCGCCAGCAGCCGGGACAGGGTATCTCGCGAGCAGTACTTC. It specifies CASSRDRVSREQYF.

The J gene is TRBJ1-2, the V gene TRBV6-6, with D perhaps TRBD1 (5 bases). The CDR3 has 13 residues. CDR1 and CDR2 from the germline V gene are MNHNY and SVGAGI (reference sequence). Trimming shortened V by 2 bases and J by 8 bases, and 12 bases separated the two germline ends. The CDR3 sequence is CASSYDGAGGYTF. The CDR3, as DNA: TGTGCCAGCAGTTACGATGGGGCGGGGGGCTACACCTTC.

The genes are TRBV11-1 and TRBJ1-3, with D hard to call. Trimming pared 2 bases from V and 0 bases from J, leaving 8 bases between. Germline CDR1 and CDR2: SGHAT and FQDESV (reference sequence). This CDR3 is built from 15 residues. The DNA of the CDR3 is TGTGCCAGCAGCTTACCGGGGAGCTCTGGAAACACCATATATTTT. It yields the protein CASSLPGSSGNTIYF.